These T cell receptor beta chains were read from a single sample in a study of cytomegalovirus exposure and HLA in healthy donors. The assay was immunoSEQ multiplex PCR, and TCRdb's table has in-frame clones only and misses some. Altogether under 75,000 clones are present, around 95% being singletons, with the ten largest covering more than 6.5%. What was sequenced was PBMCs. These receptors were taken from a woman younger than 30 in good health and CMV-seropositive. The CDR3 runs from the conserved cysteine through the conserved F or W. The D gene is left open where the match is weak. Clone size is shown for a subset of rows, as once, few, many or a class of expanded clone.

clone size: .; V gene: TRBV6-6; D gene: TRBD1; J gene: TRBJ1-4; CDR3 DNA: TGTGCCAGCAGTAACCGACAGGGACATGAAAAACTGTTTTTT; CDR3 protein: CASSNRQGHEKLFF
clone size: .; V gene: TRBV5-1; D gene: TRBD1; J gene: TRBJ2-3; CDR3 DNA: TGCGCCAGCCGCCACGTGGACAGGGGGCGCACAGATACGCAGTATTTT; CDR3 protein: CASRHVDRGRTDTQYF
clone size: once; V gene: TRBV7-2; D gene: .; J gene: TRBJ2-7; CDR3 DNA: TGTGCCAGCAGCTTAGGGCAGATAACCTACGAGCAGTACTTC; CDR3 protein: CASSLGQITYEQYF
clone size: .; V gene: TRBV9; D gene: .; J gene: TRBJ1-4; CDR3 DNA: TGTGCCAGCAGCGTATGGGCAGGCAGTATACTGTTTTTT; CDR3 protein: CASSVWAGSILFF
clone size: .; V gene: TRBV7-9; D gene: TRBD2; J gene: TRBJ2-7; CDR3 DNA: TGTGCCAGCAGCGCGATGGGGCAGGGAGGGGCTTACGAGCAGTACTTC; CDR3 protein: CASSAMGQGGAYEQYF
clone size: .; V gene: TRBV27; D gene: TRBD1; J gene: TRBJ2-2; CDR3 DNA: TGTGCCAGCAGTCCCGGGACAGGGGGCGGGACCGGGGAGCTGTTTTTT; CDR3 protein: CASSPGTGGGTGELFF
clone size: .; V gene: TRBV30; D gene: .; J gene: TRBJ1-4; CDR3 DNA: TGTGCCTGGAGTGAGGGAGGTAATGAAAAACTGTTTTTT; CDR3 protein: CAWSEGGNEKLFF
clone size: .; V gene: TRBV7-9; D gene: .; J gene: TRBJ1-2; CDR3 DNA: TGTGCCAGCAGCTTCGGGGAGAACTATGGCTACACCTTC; CDR3 protein: CASSFGENYGYTF
clone size: .; V gene: TRBV6-6; D gene: .; J gene: TRBJ2-7; CDR3 DNA: TGTGCCAGCAGTCCCCCGGGTCAAAGCTCCTACGAGCAGTACTTC; CDR3 protein: CASSPPGQSSYEQYF
clone size: .; V gene: TRBV19; D gene: TRBD1; J gene: TRBJ1-3; CDR3 DNA: TGTGCCAGTTCAGGGAAGGGGGCCCGAATTGGAAACACCATATATTTT; CDR3 protein: CASSGKGARIGNTIYF
clone size: .; V gene: TRBV28; D gene: .; J gene: TRBJ2-3; CDR3 DNA: TGTGCCAGCAGTTTACATAGAATGGCGGGGCCGACAGATACGCAGTATTTT; CDR3 protein: CASSLHRMAGPTDTQYF
clone size: .; V gene: TRBV19; D gene: TRBD2; J gene: TRBJ2-7; CDR3 DNA: TGTGCCAGTAGTCCCGAGCGGACTAGCGGGAACTACGAGCAGTACTTC; CDR3 protein: CASSPERTSGNYEQYF
clone size: .; V gene: TRBV28; D gene: TRBD1; J gene: TRBJ1-2; CDR3 DNA: TGTGCCAGCAGTCCGGGACAGGGACGGTATGGCTACACCTTC; CDR3 protein: CASSPGQGRYGYTF
clone size: .; V gene: TRBV25-1; D gene: TRBD2; J gene: TRBJ2-5; CDR3 DNA: TGTGCCAGCAGTGTGACTAGCGGGGGTACAGAGACCCAGTACTTC; CDR3 protein: CASSVTSGGTETQYF
clone size: .; V gene: TRBV28; D gene: .; J gene: TRBJ1-4; CDR3 DNA: TGTGCCAGCGAGGGTGCGGGTGAAAAACTGTTTTTT; CDR3 protein: CASEGAGEKLFF
clone size: .; V gene: TRBV7-9; D gene: .; J gene: TRBJ2-6; CDR3 DNA: TGTGCCAGCAGCCCAAGAGAGGGTAGTCCCGTCTCTGGGGCCAACGTCCTGACTTTC; CDR3 protein: CASSPREGSPVSGANVLTF
clone size: .; V gene: TRBV10-1; D gene: .; J gene: TRBJ2-3; CDR3 DNA: TGCGCCAGCAGCGACACTGGGCATTCTAGCACAGATACGCAGTATTTT; CDR3 protein: CASSDTGHSSTDTQYF
clone size: .; V gene: TRBV2; D gene: TRBD1; J gene: TRBJ2-7; CDR3 DNA: TGTGCCAGCAGTCGCGACAGGGGGAACGAGCAGTACTTC; CDR3 protein: CASSRDRGNEQYF
clone size: .; V gene: TRBV9; D gene: .; J gene: TRBJ1-1; CDR3 DNA: TGTGCCAGCAGCGCGAGGGCGGGGGCTACTGAAGCTTTCTTT; CDR3 protein: CASSARAGATEAFF
clone size: .; V gene: TRBV6-5; D gene: TRBD1; J gene: TRBJ1-1; CDR3 DNA: TGTGCCAGCAGTTACGGGGGACAGGGGAACACTGAAGCTTTCTTT; CDR3 protein: CASSYGGQGNTEAFF
clone size: .; V gene: TRBV7-9; D gene: .; J gene: TRBJ2-6; CDR3 DNA: TGTGCCAGCAGTGTGGACTACTCTGGGGCCAACGTCCTGACTTTC; CDR3 protein: CASSVDYSGANVLTF